This TCR beta chain is drawn from a study of T cell repertoires in cytomegalovirus infection (dated 2019 in TCRdb). General notes on the study: Peptide stimulations targeted recently identified HLA-C-restricted CMV epitopes, whose presentation resists viral immunomodulation, together with well-studied HLA-B-restricted epitopes. Donor HLA type was relevant to the analysis, as public TCR beta signatures indicated carriage of CMV infection together with the matching HLA type. Here is what the overall study found, with its caveats: Cumulative frequency of public TCR beta family members discriminated carriers of CMV infection plus the relevant HLA type in this cohort and an independent approximately 370-donor cohort. The ex vivo response was dominated by HLA-C-restricted CMV-specific TCR beta clonotypes, which also provided the single most frequent clonotype in two of eight donors.

What this sample's treatment or condition label stands for: in vitro stimulation with specific CMV peptide epitopes to enrich CMV-specific T cells. The data were produced on an Illumina HiSeq 1500. TCRdb took the public reads, trimmed them with fastp at Q25, ran MiXCR for clone calling and kept in-frame beta chains. Rows with a matching CDR3 protein are joined into one entry that keeps the most common DNA and genes. This sample lists 550,000 to 700,000 distinct CDR3 sequences; 35% to 50% were detected once. The leading ten clones occupy around 46% of the sample. V and J lose 3 bases and 3 bases, and a span of 11 bases separates them. CDR1 SGHAT and CDR2 FQNNGV are derived from the germline V gene. The CDR3 runs 15 residues from the cysteine to the phenylalanine. Only CDR3 DNA remains: 45 bases, in frame from the first base. In the case of this clonotype: Its target antigen remains unknown. Within one base of it there is no much larger clone, and no base qualities were kept.

This chain is built from TRBV11-2 and TRBJ2-2; TRBD1 is a weak D gene call, 6 bases matching. Sequencing was performed on cultured PBMCs, taken from culture after CMV antigen stimulation. The clonotype originates from a human donor in good health (CMV status not recorded). Some clones in this sample may be carry-over from other donors' samples. Here is the DNA: TGTGCCAGCAGCTTTACGGGACATCACACCGGGGAGCTGTTTTTT. Its protein reads: CASSFTGHHTGELFF. With the rest looked up from the reference TRBV11-2 and TRBJ2-2 genes rather than sequenced, the full variable domain is EAGVAQSPRYKIIEKRQSVAFWCNPISGHATLYWYQQILGQGPKLLIQFQNNGVVDDSQLPKDRFSAERLKGVDSTLKIQPAKLEDSAVYLCASSFTGHHTGELFFGEGSRLTVL.